Each of the 22 T cell receptor beta chains below was sequenced from the same sample in a study of CD8+ T cells in alopecia areata. The authors extracted RNA and reverse transcribed it into cDNA as the sequencing template. Here immunoSEQ multiplex PCR was the method, and the copy in TCRdb shows in-frame clones only, minus some. The sample includes about 110,000 clones, 50% to 70% seen only once; the top ten take 23%. Material for sequencing was NKG2D-low CD8+ T cells sorted from blood. The receptors come from a human donor with alopecia areata.

The chain combines TRBV27 with TRBJ1-5; D gene ambiguous. Germline V CDR1 and CDR2: MNHEY, SMNVEV (reference sequence). CDR3 length: 15 residues. The V end lost 10 bases, the J end lost 9 bases, and 25 bases lay between the germline ends. In nucleotides, the CDR3 is TGTGCCACCCCCGGGCCCCCCATCGGTTCACCGCCCCAGCATTTT. It specifies CATPGPPIGSPPQHF.

This clone has a single count. The chain uses TRBV15 and TRBJ2-7; D not resolved. Germline-derived CDR1 and CDR2 are LNHNV and YYDKDF (reference sequence). This CDR3 is built from 14 residues. Trimming took 6 bases from V and 2 from J, leaving 14 bases between them. The CDR3 coding sequence is TGTGCCACCAGTGCCGCAAGGATTACCTACGAGCAGTACTTC. Translated: CATSAARITYEQYF.

The V and J genes are TRBV5-8 and TRBJ2-6; D not resolved. The length of the CDR3 is 15 residues. V shed 2 bases and J shed 2 bases, with 8 bases lying between them. CDR1 and CDR2 from the germline V gene are SGHTS and YDEGEE. The DNA for the CDR3 is TGTGCCAGCAGCTTAAGACGTACTGGGGCCAACGTCCTGACTTTC. Residues: CASSLRRTGANVLTF.

This clone turned up a few times. The DNA of the CDR3 is TGTGCCATCAGTGACCTCGGACAGGGTAGCTCCTACGAGCAGTACTTC. It encodes CAISDLGQGSSYEQYF. The rearrangement uses TRBV10-3 and TRBJ2-7; the match to TRBD1 covers 8 bases. From germline, CDR1 is ENHRY and CDR2 SYGVKD. CDR3 size: 16 residues. V was pared by 3 bases and J by 0 bases, with 7 bases of the junction left unmatched.

This chain connects TRBV27 to TRBJ2-3; D not resolved. Between the trimmed V and J ends, which lost 4 bases and 5 bases, there was a span of 4 bases. This CDR3 has 11 amino acids. Germline CDR1 reads MNHEY; CDR2 reads SMNVEV (reference sequence). CDR3 bases: TGTGCCAGCAGTTACGGAGATACGCAGTATTTT. This codes for CASSYGDTQYF.

V is TRBV7-9 and J is TRBJ2-1, with TRBD1 matching 8 bases. The CDR3 length is 17 residues. The junction had 7 bases not matched to a gene; V was cut back by 1 base and J by 2 bases. The germline CDR1 and CDR2 sequences are SEHNR and FQNEAQ (reference sequence). The CDR3 coding sequence is TGTGCCAGCAGCTTAGGGGGACAGGTTCTTCCCTACAATGAGCAGTTCTTC. It codes for CASSLGGQVLPYNEQFF.

This clone was seen more than once but under ten times. The chain is built from TRBV5-5 and TRBJ1-4; a possible D gene is TRBD1 (5 bases). The CDR3 sequence is 15 residues long. CDR1 is SGHKS, CDR2 YYEKEE, per germline (reference sequence). Trimming stripped 4 bases from V and 10 bases from J, with 20 bases between. The CDR3 sequence is CASSPSGVGGGKLFF. In nucleotides, the CDR3 is TGTGCCAGCAGCCCATCGGGCGTCGGCGGGGGAAAACTGTTTTTT.

This clone was counted a few times. The chain uses TRBV27 and TRBJ1-2; D may be TRBD1 (6 bases). V was pared by 2 bases and J by 8 bases, with 12 bases between. Germline loops: CDR1 MNHEY, CDR2 SMNVEV (reference sequence). The CDR3 is 13 residues long. The CDR3 here is CASSLGRGSGYTF. Written as DNA, the CDR3 is TGTGCCAGCAGTTTAGGGAGGGGGTCGGGCTACACCTTC.

The chain couples TRBV11-2 to TRBJ1-1; 7 bases align to TRBD1. Germline loops: CDR1 SGHAT, CDR2 FQNNGV. CDR3 length: 18 residues. The V and J ends lost 1 base and 2 bases, in that order; junction bases with no gene match: 13. Written as DNA, the CDR3 is TGTGCCAGCAGCTTAGGTTGGCCGGATGAGGGGGCAAACACTGAAGCTTTCTTT. This sequence encodes CASSLGWPDEGANTEAFF.

This clone has a handful of counts. The CDR3 DNA reads as TGCAGCGTTGTGTTGGGGATGAACACTGAAGCTTTCTTT. It yields the protein CSVVLGMNTEAFF. The chain has TRBV29-1 and TRBJ1-1; no definite D call. The CDR3 runs 13 residues. V was shortened by 4 bases and J by 0 bases, with 9 bases between the two germline ends. CDR1 and CDR2 (germline): SQVTM, ANQGSEA. The complete variable domain, with remaining parts taken from reference TRBV29-1 and TRBJ1-1, reads SAVISQKPSRDICQRGTSLTIQCQVDSQVTMMFWYRQQPGQSLTLIATANQGSEATYESGFVIDKFPISRPNLTFSTLTVSNMSPEDSSIYLCSVVLGMNTEAFFGQGTRLTVV.

The CDR3 nucleotides read TGTGCCAGCAGGGCCACAGGACGGGCTTTCTTT. This gives the protein CASRATGRAFF. The rearrangement joins TRBV25-1 to TRBJ1-1, with D perhaps TRBD1 (5 bases). The CDR3 is made up of 11 amino acids. The germline CDR1 and CDR2 sequences are MGHDK and SYGVNS. Trimming stripped 6 bases from V and 11 bases from J, with 13 bases between.

This sequence joins TRBV28 and TRBJ2-1; no clear D gene. The germline V gene encodes CDR1 MDHEN and CDR2 SYDVKM. V lost 6 bases, J lost 7 bases, and 19 bases lay in between. The CDR3 is made up of 15 amino acids. The CDR3 nucleotides are TGTGCCAGCAGCTCCGCCGTTGTGGGTCGGAATGAGCAGTTCTTC. Its translation is CASSSAVVGRNEQFF.

With regard to this clone: This sequence may be a read error, since a much larger clone differs from it by one base. The genes are TRBV9 and TRBJ2-3; D is undetermined. The CDR3 has 11 residues. V was pared by 4 bases and J by 2 bases, with 2 bases between. Germline assignment: CDR1 SGDLS and CDR2 YYNGEE. CDR3 in DNA: TGTGCCAGCAGCTCCACAGATACGCAGTATTTT. Protein product: CASSSTDTQYF.

The sample holds a few counts of this clone. The chain carries TRBV9 and TRBJ1-2; D not certain. V dropped 2 bases and J dropped 3 bases, with 5 bases sitting between them. This CDR3 spans 12 amino acids. Germline V gives CDR1 SGDLS, CDR2 YYNGEE. The CDR3 bases are TGTGCCAGCAGCGTCTCTGACTATGGCTACACCTTC. It is translated as CASSVSDYGYTF.

This clone has just one count. This chain joins TRBV28 and TRBJ2-5, with 9 bases lining up with TRBD1. The J segment lost 3 bases and the V segment lost 8 bases, leaving 10 bases of the junction unmatched. Germline CDR1 and CDR2: MDHEN and SYDVKM. This CDR3 comprises 15 residues. The CDR3 protein is CASRDARDREETQYF. CDR3 nucleotides: TGTGCCAGCCGAGACGCTAGGGACAGGGAAGAGACCCAGTACTTC.

Here the CDR3 reads CASSFRIQETQYF. CDR3 DNA sequence: TGTGCCAGCAGCTTTCGGATACAAGAGACCCAGTACTTC. The V call is TRBV7-9, the J call TRBJ2-5, with D uncertain. The ends were cut back, 3 bases at V and 2 bases at J, with 7 bases in the middle. The CDR3 is made up of 13 amino acids. The germline CDR1 and CDR2 sequences are SEHNR and FQNEAQ (reference sequence).

This rearrangement joins TRBV29-1 to TRBJ1-1, with D hard to call. The germline gives CDR1 SQVTM, CDR2 ANQGSEA. V lost 3 bases and J lost 5, with 10 bases in between. The CDR3 runs 12 residues. CDR3 residues: CSVDRGETEAFF. Written as DNA, the CDR3 is TGCAGCGTTGATCGCGGGGAGACTGAAGCTTTCTTT.

This clone was observed a few times. The chain joins TRBV11-2 to TRBJ2-7; D gene ambiguous. Looked up from germline, CDR1 is SGHAT and CDR2 is FQNNGV. V was clipped by 4 bases and J by 2 bases, with 3 bases between them. This CDR3 is built from 11 residues. Here the CDR3 DNA reads TGTGCCAGCAGCTCTACCTACGAGCAGTACTTC. Protein: CASSSTYEQYF.

The chain has TRBV7-9 and TRBJ2-7; D call uncertain. V dropped 3 bases and J dropped 2 bases, with 5 bases sitting between them. The CDR3 is 12 residues long. Germline assignment: CDR1 SEHNR and CDR2 FQNEAQ (reference sequence). The chain's CDR3 is CASSFPPYEQYF. In DNA form, the CDR3 reads TGTGCCAGCAGCTTTCCACCCTACGAGCAGTACTTC.

The CDR3 DNA follows: TGCGCCAGCAGCCATGGGGGAGCGGGAGGTTCCGGATACGAGCAGTACTTC. Amino acid sequence: CASSHGGAGGSGYEQYF. V is TRBV4-1 and J is TRBJ2-7, with 9 bases aligning to TRBD2. The CDR3 runs to 17 residues. The V gene's germline CDR1 is MGHRA and CDR2 YSYEKL. The trim removed 3 bases at V and 4 bases at J, leaving 13 bases unmatched.

V and J are TRBV4-1 and TRBJ2-2; 9 bases line up with TRBD2. The CDR3 covers 16 residues. CDR1 and CDR2 (germline): MGHRA, YSYEKL. Germline trimming cut 2 bases from V and 3 bases from J; bases unmatched to any gene: 4. CDR3 residues: CASSQIAGVHTGELFF. The CDR3 DNA sequence: TGCGCCAGCAGCCAAATAGCGGGAGTTCACACCGGGGAGCTGTTTTTT.

The rearrangement links TRBV13 to TRBJ2-1; 7 bases map to TRBD2. V lost 3 bases to trimming and J lost 2 bases; unmatched junction nucleotides: 7. The length of the CDR3 is 16 residues. The germline CDR1 and CDR2 sequences are PRHDT and FYEKMQ (reference sequence). As DNA, the CDR3 is TGTGCCAGCAGCTTGGGGAGGGCGTGGACCTACAATGAGCAGTTCTTC. It translates to CASSLGRAWTYNEQFF. Full variable domain (remainder filled in from reference TRBV13 and TRBJ2-1): AAGVIQSPRHLIKEKRETATLKCYPIPRHDTVYWYQQGPGQDPQFLISFYEKMQSDKGSIPDRFSAQQFSDYHSELNMSSLELGDSALYFCASSLGRAWTYNEQFFGPGTRLTVL.